Listed here is a single TCR beta chain. Its antigen is not known. This CDR3 comprises 17 residues. The germline CDR1 and CDR2 sequences are SGDLS and YYNGEE. After removal of 0 bases from V and 4 bases from J, the junction contained 7 bases not matched to a gene. These data come from a study of cytomegalovirus exposure and HLA in healthy donors. Looking at the study overall: A prior analysis found 117 million unique TCR beta sequences from some 190 million T cells. Around 86 million unique TCRs, all from HLA-typed donors, were included in an early release of the data. Study-level findings and limits: Rarity characterized most TCR sequences, yet some public TCRs appeared in many donors. In vitro experiments confirmed that a few CMV-associated chains were specific for CMV antigens.

13 Jbeta primers and 60 Vbeta primers were used for the PCR. Assay used: immunoSEQ multiplex PCR; TCRdb lists only in-frame clones, some missing. The sample records under 200,000 clones, around four fifths being singletons. This receptor was obtained from a man aged 25 to 40 in good health and CMV-seronegative. This chain joins TRBV9 and TRBJ2-1; 10 bases align to TRBD2. Input material: PBMCs. The CDR3 DNA follows: TGTGCCAGCAGCGTAGGCCCCCTAGCGGGGGCTTACAATGAGCAGTTCTTC. Protein sequence: CASSVGPLAGAYNEQFF.